The source of this T cell receptor (beta chain) is a study of blood T cell repertoires in COVID-19. Study-wide context: Sources were T cells, B-cell-depleted T cells, or PBMCs; the material itself was cDNA or gDNA.

Those enrolled, adults aged roughly 18 to 90 years, came from around 24 US areas. Membership in each cohort depended on participant-reported clinical history. Two consecutive negative NP/OP PCR tests, clearance, or resolved symptoms defined Cohort 3 recovery. Assay: immunoSEQ multiplex PCR; the TCRdb copy retains only in-frame clones and omits some. The repertoire holds about 310,000 clones, with around nine tenths as singletons. The germline CDR1 and CDR2 sequences are MGHDK and SYGVNS. This CDR3 comprises 15 residues. V shed 7 bases, J shed 4 bases, and the junction held 10 bases outside the gene matches.

This TCR came from a woman in her forties who had recovered from COVID-19. The J gene is TRBJ1-1, the V gene TRBV25-1, with 9 positions matching TRBD1. Input material: PBMCs or T cells enriched from blood (not recorded which). The CDR3 region has the DNA TGTGCCAGCAACAAACAGGGGGCGCCGGGCACTGAAGCTTTCTTT. As protein: CASNKQGAPGTEAFF.